One sample yielded the 26 T cell receptor beta chains listed below, sequenced in a study of T cells in Graves' hyperthyroidism and ophthalmopathy. RNA transcripts were the template for amplifying TCR beta CDR3 regions. An initial round of RT-PCR targeting the TCR CDR3 relied on the HTBI primer set. TCRdb re-called the multiplex PCR reads through MiXCR, storing one row per CDR3 protein. This table has roughly 500,000 distinct CDR3 sequences, about 16% appearing once. Sequenced: blood. The receptors shown here come from a young woman with Graves' ophthalmopathy.

At least ten counts were recorded for this clonotype. The gene calls are TRBV20-1 and TRBJ2-5; D uncertain. V lost 3 bases and J lost 5, with 10 bases in between. The CDR3 consists of 12 residues. Germline CDR1 and CDR2: DFQATT and SNEGSKA (reference sequence). The CDR3 DNA reads as TGCAGTGCTAGCAGCCCGGATGAGACCCAGTACTTC. This encodes CSASSPDETQYF.

Ten or more counts support this clonotype. The rearrangement uses TRBV11-1 and TRBJ2-7, with D unresolved. Germline V gene data show CDR1 as SGHAT and CDR2 as FQDESV (reference sequence). V was pared by 5 bases and J by 2 bases, with 7 bases between. This CDR3 region has 12 residues. The CDR3 nucleotides read TGTGCCAGCAGCCGGGCCACCTACGAGCAGTACTTC. Its protein product is CASSRATYEQYF.

V gene TRBV2 combines with J gene TRBJ2-5; TRBD1 is a possible D gene (5 bases). Germline CDR1 reads SNHLY; CDR2 reads FYNNEI. The CDR3 has 14 amino acids. Trimming removed 7 bases from V and 0 bases from J, with 12 bases in between. The CDR3 sequence is CASMGDRNQETQYF. As DNA, the CDR3 is TGTGCCAGCATGGGTGACAGAAACCAAGAGACCCAGTACTTC.

Only a few counts were recorded for this clonotype. This chain uses TRBV7-9 with TRBJ1-3, with D uncertain. The CDR3 consists of 14 residues. In germline, CDR1 is SEHNR, CDR2 FQNEAQ (reference sequence). Trimming shortened V by 1 base and J by 4 bases, and 8 bases separated the two germline ends. CDR3 residues: CASSLDGFGNTIYF. CDR3 nucleotide sequence: TGTGCCAGCAGCTTAGACGGTTTCGGAAACACCATATATTTT.

In this sample, this clonotype turned up a few times. The chain links TRBV10-3 to TRBJ1-6; no clear D. V was pared by 3 bases and J by 2 bases, with 11 bases between. Germline V CDR1 and CDR2: ENHRY, SYGVKD. The CDR3 contains 16 residues. DNA for the CDR3: TGTGCCATCAGTGACCCGGTCCAGACCTATAATTCACCCCTCCACTTT. Its protein is CAISDPVQTYNSPLHF.

This chain joins TRBV5-4 and TRBJ1-1; TRBD1 aligns across 8 bases. This CDR3 comprises 15 residues. The trim removed 3 bases at V and 4 bases at J, leaving 8 bases unmatched. Germline assignment: CDR1 SGHNT and CDR2 YYREEE (reference sequence). DNA for the CDR3: TGTGCCAGCAGCTGGACACTTGGACAGGGCACTGAAGCTTTCTTT. Encoded protein: CASSWTLGQGTEAFF.

This chain connects TRBV29-1 to TRBJ2-1; possible D gene TRBD1, 6 bases. This CDR3 has 14 residues. V lost 4 bases to trimming and J lost 0 bases, with 10 bases between them. Germline values: CDR1 SQVTM, CDR2 ANQGSEA. Written as DNA, the CDR3 is TGCAGCGTTGTCGGACAGAGCTCCTACAATGAGCAGTTCTTC. Amino acids: CSVVGQSSYNEQFF.

At least ten counts were recorded for this clonotype. The chain carries TRBV27 and TRBJ2-7; D is unresolved. CDR1 and CDR2 (germline): MNHEY, SMNVEV (reference sequence). Trimming shortened V by 6 bases and J by 4 bases, and 13 bases separated the two germline ends. The CDR3 spans 13 residues. Here the CDR3 DNA reads TGTGCCAGCAGGAGCGACCTTGAATACGAGCAGTACTTC. It codes for CASRSDLEYEQYF.

This clonotype was counted at least ten times. The genes are TRBV30 and TRBJ2-5, with 8 nucleotides matching TRBD2. The CDR3 loop spans 14 amino acids. V was clipped by 4 bases and J by 1 base; unmatched bases: 5. CDR1 is GTSNPN, CDR2 SVGIG, per germline (reference sequence). The chain's CDR3 is CAWNRAGVQETQYF. The CDR3, as DNA: TGTGCCTGGAATCGAGCGGGAGTCCAAGAGACCCAGTACTTC.

V and J are TRBV12-5 and TRBJ1-2, with unresolved D. Germline values: CDR1 LGHNT, CDR2 FRNRAP. The CDR3 runs 13 residues. Trimming left V 1 base short and J 5 bases short, with 8 bases between. CDR3 DNA sequence: TGTGCTAGTGGTTTGGACCCCAGATATGGCTACACCTTC. It codes for CASGLDPRYGYTF.

This clonotype turned up a few times. The chain is built from TRBV7-3 and TRBJ2-1; 9 bases agree with TRBD2. This CDR3 comprises 14 residues. V dropped 4 bases and J dropped 9; count of bases not matched to a gene: 7. Germline V gives CDR1 SGHTA, CDR2 FQGTGA. The chain's CDR3 is CASSSGLARGEQFF. The CDR3 DNA reads TGTGCCAGCAGCTCGGGACTAGCTCGCGGTGAGCAGTTCTTC.

The chain recombines TRBV14 with TRBJ2-5, with D perhaps TRBD1 or TRBD2 (6 bases each). Trimming left V 1 base short and J 5 bases short, with 11 bases between. The CDR3 contains 14 residues. Looked up from germline, CDR1 is SGHDN and CDR2 is FVKESK. This chain's CDR3 is CASSQVRGRETQYF. In nucleotides, the CDR3 is TGTGCCAGCAGCCAAGTTAGGGGGAGGGAGACCCAGTACTTC.

This clonotype was counted ten times or more. V is TRBV28 and J is TRBJ1-4; D is undetermined. V dropped 1 base and J dropped 0 bases, with 15 bases sitting between them. CDR1 MDHEN and CDR2 SYDVKM come from the germline V gene. The CDR3 runs 18 residues. The CDR3 DNA is TGTGCCAGCAGTTTATTGAGGCAAGGCGGTCCAACTAATGAAAAACTGTTTTTT. As protein: CASSLLRQGGPTNEKLFF.

The chain joins TRBV20-1 to TRBJ2-2; the match to TRBD1 covers 11 bases. The CDR3 is made up of 20 amino acids. In germline, CDR1 is DFQATT, CDR2 SNEGSKA (reference sequence). The V and J ends lost 1 base and 1 base, in that order; junction bases with no gene match: 14. This CDR3 reads CSARVSPGQGEYKNTGELFF. CDR3 coding DNA: TGCAGTGCTAGAGTCAGCCCGGGACAGGGGGAATATAAGAACACCGGGGAGCTGTTTTTT.

The chain has TRBV15 and TRBJ2-3, with 8 bases identical to TRBD2. CDR3 size: 18 residues. Germline V gives CDR1 LNHNV, CDR2 YYDKDF (reference sequence). After removal of 1 base from V and 5 bases from J, the junction contained 14 bases not matched to a gene. The CDR3 region has the DNA TGTGCCACCAGCAGAGTGGTTGGGAGAGCGGGAGATGGAGATACGCAGTATTTT. Translation: CATSRVVGRAGDGDTQYF.

This clonotype appeared many times. The chain carries TRBV7-2 and TRBJ2-7, with TRBD1 matching 8 bases. The length of the CDR3 is 14 residues. The V segment lost 3 bases and the J segment 3 bases; nucleotides outside the gene matches: 4. CDR1 is SGHTA and CDR2 is FQGNSA in the germline V gene. The CDR3 nucleotides read TGTGCCAGCAGCTTGCCAGGGGGCTACTACGAGCAGTACTTC. It yields the protein CASSLPGGYYEQYF.

Regarding this clonotype: A much larger clone differs by one base, so this may be a read error. The chain joins TRBV20-1 to TRBJ1-5, with 7 bases that match TRBD1. Germline lookup yields CDR1 DFQATT and CDR2 SNEGSKA (reference sequence). The CDR3 runs to 14 residues. The CDR3 DNA follows: TGCAGTGCTAGCCCGGGACAGTACAATCAGCCCCAGCGTTTT. Translating it yields CSASPGQYNQPQRF.

This clonotype occurred many times. The rearrangement joins TRBV2 to TRBJ2-1; a possible D gene is TRBD1 (6 bases). V dropped 1 base and J dropped 8 bases, with 15 bases sitting between them. The germline V gene has CDR1 SNHLY and CDR2 FYNNEI. The CDR3 has 15 residues. CDR3 in DNA: TGTGCCAGCAGTGAAGGGGACGGGAAGGGGGATGAGCAGTTCTTC. This codes for CASSEGDGKGDEQFF.

This clonotype occurred a few times. This may stem from a read error, because a much larger clone lies one nucleotide away. The CDR3: CAWTSLSLVDTQYF. CDR3 nucleotide sequence: TGTGCCTGGACCTCACTCTCCTTGGTAGATACGCAGTATTTT. The chain links TRBV30 to TRBJ2-3, with unresolved D. Trimming shortened V by 4 bases and J by 5 bases, and 16 bases separated the two germline ends. The CDR3 contains 14 residues. Germline values: CDR1 GTSNPN, CDR2 SVGIG (reference sequence).

By its share, this clonotype is medium-sized. The chain employs TRBV12-3 or TRBV12-4 and TRBJ1-5; 7 positions match TRBD1. The CDR3 spans 12 residues. V was pared by 6 bases and J by 4 bases, with 0 bases of the junction left unmatched. The CDR3 DNA sequence: TGTGCCAGCAGCAGGGGGAATCAGCCCCAGCATTTT. Protein product: CASSRGNQPQHF.

The J gene is TRBJ2-7, the V gene TRBV20-1; no clear D. This CDR3 spans 13 amino acids. CDR1 is DFQATT, CDR2 SNEGSKA, per germline (reference sequence). V lost 2 bases to trimming and J lost 2 bases, with 10 bases between them. CDR3 protein: CSARWTWAYEQYF. The CDR3 coding sequence is TGCAGTGCTAGATGGACCTGGGCCTACGAGCAGTACTTC.

Many counts were recorded for this clonotype. CDR3 loop: CASSGRTDAYEQYF. The CDR3, as DNA: TGTGCCAGCAGTGGGCGGACAGATGCCTACGAGCAGTACTTC. The V and J genes are TRBV6-1 and TRBJ2-7; D might be TRBD1 (6 bases). CDR3 length: 14 residues. The germline V gene encodes CDR1 MNHNS and CDR2 SASEGT. Trimming shortened V by 4 bases and J by 2 bases, and 12 bases separated the two germline ends.

This clonotype was observed many times. This chain connects TRBV6-1 to TRBJ1-1, with D possibly being TRBD1 (6 bases). V shed 7 bases and J shed 4 bases, with 13 bases lying between them. Germline V gene lookup returns CDR1 MNHNS and CDR2 SASEGT. The CDR3 consists of 13 residues. For the CDR3, the DNA is TGTGCCAGCATTCTCGGGGGCTTCACTGAAGCTTTCTTT. It translates to CASILGGFTEAFF.

This clonotype was seen ten or more times. The chain links TRBV9 to TRBJ2-3, with 12 bases that match TRBD2. Germline V gene lookup returns CDR1 SGDLS and CDR2 YYNGEE. J gave up 4 bases and V 4 bases, and 7 bases lay outside the gene matches. CDR3 length: 16 amino acids. CDR3: CASSPRTSGMSDTQYF. CDR3 sequence (DNA): TGTGCCAGCAGCCCTCGGACTAGCGGGATGTCAGATACGCAGTATTTT.

This clonotype came up many times. The genes are TRBV28 and TRBJ2-7; the D gene could be TRBD1 or TRBD2 (6 bases each). Trimming shortened V by 3 bases and J by 5 bases, and 14 bases separated the two germline ends. The CDR3 sequence is 14 residues long. Germline CDR1 is MDHEN and CDR2 is SYDVKM. The CDR3 loop is CASSLQGTFHEQYF. Here the CDR3 DNA reads TGTGCCAGCAGTTTGCAGGGGACTTTCCACGAGCAGTACTTC.

This rearrangement joins TRBV20-1 to TRBJ2-2; TRBD2 agrees at 7 bases. J gave up 6 bases and V 3 bases, and 10 bases lay outside the gene matches. This CDR3 has 15 residues. Germline values: CDR1 DFQATT, CDR2 SNEGSKA (reference sequence). The DNA of the CDR3 is TGCAGTGCTAGGACTAGCTCGGGTTCCGCCGGGGAGCTGTTTTTT. It codes for CSARTSSGSAGELFF.